This T cell receptor beta chain is from a study of beta chain features in type 1 diabetes. Study context: Across the samples, approximately 110,000,000 sorted cells were examined in total. Study results and caveats: Patients with type 1 diabetes carried fewer insertions and had more deletions at their VDJ junctions.

V dropped 0 bases and J dropped 4; count of bases not matched to a gene: 4. The V gene's germline CDR1 is SGDLS and CDR2 YYNGEE. The CDR3 loop spans 15 amino acids. Reverse transcription of all isolated RNA meant that expressed TCRB transcripts were sequenced. Data came from immunoSEQ multiplex PCR; TCRdb stores just in-frame clones and leaves some out. The sample includes 360,000 or so clones, about 20% of them seen just once. As concerns this clone: The target antigen is unknown.

Material for sequencing was naive CD4+ T cells from blood. The sequence derives from a woman between 18 and 30 years old in good health. The rearrangement uses TRBV9 and TRBJ2-3, with 8 bases aligning to TRBD2. The CDR3 reads CASSVARGRSDTQYF. The DNA of the CDR3 is TGTGCCAGCAGCGTAGCTCGCGGGAGGTCAGATACGCAGTATTTT.